A single sample is the source of the 8 T cell receptor beta chains below, sequenced in a study of T cell changes during pregnancy in multiple sclerosis (dated by TCRdb to about 2019). The library relied on the immunoSEQ multiplex PCR assay. TCRdb provides this immuneACCESS table in a form limited to in-frame rearrangements. Some clones are lacking; in checked studies, under half of them reflect an unresolved V gene, and why the rest are absent is not known. The sample table records around 33,000 clones; about nine tenths of these occur just once. Approximately 8% of the sample is in the top ten clones. The sequenced sample was CD8+ T cells from peripheral blood mononuclear cells, obtained before pregnancy. These receptors all stem from a female donor with multiple sclerosis, enrolled in a pregnancy study.

The chain carries TRBV5-5 and TRBJ2-7; TRBD1 is a possible D gene (6 bases). Germline CDR1 is SGHKS and CDR2 is YYEKEE (reference sequence). The CDR3 consists of 14 residues. V was trimmed by 5 bases and J by 3 bases, leaving 15 bases between them. DNA of the CDR3: TGTGCCAGCAGACCCCCCCTACAGGGCTACGAGCAGTACTTC. Its translation is CASRPPLQGYEQYF.

Details on this clone: The same CDR3 arises from other DNA sequences in this sample as well. The rearrangement links TRBV2 to TRBJ1-2, with D possibly matching TRBD1 (5 bases). The CDR3 sequence is 14 residues long. V gave up 1 base and J gave up 4 bases, with 10 bases separating them. Germline loops: CDR1 SNHLY, CDR2 FYNNEI. The CDR3 DNA sequence: TGTGCCAGCAGTGAAGAGGGGACTCGCTATGGCTACACCTTC. Translated, it gives CASSEEGTRYGYTF.

The J gene is TRBJ2-7, the V gene TRBV6-5; D perhaps matches TRBD1 (6 bases). The V end lost 5 bases, the J end lost 5 bases, and 13 bases lay between the germline ends. The CDR3 is 13 amino acids. Germline assignment: CDR1 MNHEY and CDR2 SVGAGI. DNA for the CDR3: TGTGCCAGCAGTGGGCCGACAGGCGACGAGCAGTACTTC. Translating it yields CASSGPTGDEQYF.

This clone occurred once. The gene calls are TRBV19 and TRBJ1-1, with no clear D. Germline V gene data show CDR1 as LNHDA and CDR2 as SQIVND (reference sequence). The V end was cut by 1 base, the J end by 5 bases, with 8 bases between. The CDR3 loop spans 13 amino acids. The CDR3 nucleotides are TGTGCCAGTAGTATAGTTGTGAGGACTGAAGCTTTCTTT. It translates to CASSIVVRTEAFF.

This clone occurred a few times. The V call is TRBV29-1, the J call TRBJ1-2; TRBD1 might be the D (5 bases). V was clipped by 4 bases and J by 6 bases, with 9 bases between them. Germline loops: CDR1 SQVTM, CDR2 ANQGSEA. The CDR3 is made up of 11 amino acids. The CDR3 spells CSVGQLHGYTF. DNA for the CDR3: TGCAGCGTTGGACAGCTCCATGGCTACACCTTC.

The chain carries TRBV29-1 and TRBJ2-7, with D tentatively TRBD2 (6 bases). The CDR3 spans 14 residues. Trimming left V 7 bases short and J 1 base short, with 17 bases between. CDR1 SQVTM and CDR2 ANQGSEA come from the germline V gene. As DNA, the CDR3 is TGCAGCGCCCTTAGCCTGGGGGGATCCTACGAGCAGTACTTC. Its translation is CSALSLGGSYEQYF.

The DNA of the CDR3 is TGCGCCAGCAGCCAAGATCAGAGGGCGGCCTGGAACACTGAAGCTTTCTTT. It codes for CASSQDQRAAWNTEAFF. This chain connects TRBV4-3 to TRBJ1-1, with no clear D. Germline V gene data show CDR1 as LGHNA and CDR2 as YSLEER. The CDR3 contains 17 residues. V was cut by 0 bases and J by 1 base, with 15 bases left in between.

This clone occurred a few times. The V call is TRBV19, the J call TRBJ2-7; D gene uncertain. There are 16 residues in the CDR3. V was pared by 3 bases and J by 0 bases, with 15 bases between. CDR1 and CDR2 from the germline V gene are LNHDA and SQIVND (reference sequence). The CDR3 reads CASSISSRDFSYEQYF. CDR3 DNA: TGTGCCAGTAGTATTTCGTCCCGTGACTTCTCCTACGAGCAGTACTTC.